Listed here are 28 T cell receptor beta chains from one sample, sequenced in a study of T cells in Graves' hyperthyroidism and ophthalmopathy. Template material for amplifying TCR beta CDR3 regions consisted of RNA transcripts. Primed by the HTBI set, a first-round RT-PCR was run on the TCR CDR3. A single record per CDR3 protein comes from TCRdb applying MiXCR to the multiplex PCR reads. This table holds around 340,000 distinct CDR3 sequences, about 18% found once. Sequencing used blood. Receptor source: a woman aged 25-40 years with Graves' hyperthyroidism that later progressed to Graves' ophthalmopathy.

As concerns this clonotype: The junction shows a germline mismatch at one end, possibly a read error. The J gene is TRBJ1-2, the V gene TRBV20-1; 9 bases map to TRBD1. Germline assignment: CDR1 DFQATT and CDR2 SNEGSKA (reference sequence). The CDR3 consists of 15 residues. DNA of the CDR3: TGCAGTGCTAGGGACGGACAGGGGTGGGACTATGGCTGCACCTTC. Protein product: CSARDGQGWDYGCTF.

The table lists this clonotype with many counts. The chain uses TRBV20-1 and TRBJ2-1; TRBD2 agrees at 14 bases. The CDR3 is 16 residues long. Germline trimming cut 4 bases from V and 8 bases from J; bases unmatched to any gene: 10. CDR1 is DFQATT, CDR2 SNEGSKA, per germline (reference sequence). As DNA, the CDR3 is TGCAGTGCTACATCCGGGACTAGCGGGAGTATGCATGAGCAGTTCTTC. Its protein is CSATSGTSGSMHEQFF.

This clonotype has just a few counts. The rearrangement joins TRBV6-1 to TRBJ2-6, with D perhaps TRBD1 or TRBD2 (5 bases each). The germline CDR1 and CDR2 sequences are MNHNS and SASEGT. Between the trimmed V and J ends, which lost 7 bases and 4 bases, there was a span of 14 bases. This CDR3 region has 15 residues. The CDR3 DNA reads TGTGCCAGCATGAGAGGGGCGTCGGGGGCCAACGTCCTGACTTTC. Residues: CASMRGASGANVLTF.

In its sample, this clonotype was seen a few times. Just one base apart from a much larger clone, this may be a read error. The rearrangement joins TRBV3-1 to TRBJ2-1, with 7 bases lining up with TRBD2. The CDR3 length is 14 residues. The trim removed 6 bases at V and 8 bases at J, leaving 10 bases unmatched. Germline V gene lookup returns CDR1 LGHDT and CDR2 YNNKEL (reference sequence). The CDR3 DNA reads as TGTGCCAGCAGAATGGGACTAACGGGGGATGAGCAGTTCTTC. Its protein is CASRMGLTGDEQFF.

The sample holds many counts of this clonotype. The rearrangement joins TRBV5-1 to TRBJ1-6; 8 bases align to TRBD1. Germline V CDR1 and CDR2: SGHRS, YFSETQ. This CDR3 contains 16 residues. V gave up 2 bases and J gave up 8 bases; unmatched junction bases: 9. CDR3 bases: TGCGCCAGCAGCTTCTCTGGACAGGGATTCGATTCACCCCTCCACTTT. Protein product: CASSFSGQGFDSPLHF. The full variable domain, completed using reference TRBV5-1 and TRBJ1-6, is KAGVTQTPRYLIKTRGQQVTLSCSPISGHRSVSWYQQTPGQGLQFLFEYFSETQRNKGNFPGRFSGRQFSNSRSEMNVSTLELGDSALYLCASSFSGQGFDSPLHFGNGTRLTVT.

This clonotype was seen many times. V gene TRBV30 combines with J gene TRBJ2-3, with TRBD1 matching over 10 bases. The germline V gene encodes CDR1 GTSNPN and CDR2 SVGIG (reference sequence). There are 14 residues in the CDR3. The V gene end was trimmed by 5 bases and the J gene end by 3 bases; junction bases not matched to a gene: 5. The CDR3 sequence is CAWDRGPRTDTQYF. In DNA form, the CDR3 reads TGTGCCTGGGACAGGGGGCCTCGGACAGATACGCAGTATTTT.

This clonotype was detected a few times. The chain uses TRBV29-1 and TRBJ1-1, with 8 bases identical to TRBD1. The germline gives CDR1 SQVTM, CDR2 ANQGSEA. V shed 6 bases, J shed 5 bases, and the junction held 8 bases outside the gene matches. The CDR3 length is 13 residues. The CDR3 here is CSVIPRTGTEAFF. In nucleotides, the CDR3 is TGCAGCGTCATACCCCGGACAGGGACTGAAGCTTTCTTT.

This clonotype turned up a few times. The J gene is TRBJ2-2, the V gene TRBV6-1; 9 positions match TRBD1. Germline CDR1 is MNHNS and CDR2 is SASEGT. The CDR3 runs 15 residues. V gave up 6 bases and J gave up 4 bases; unmatched junction bases: 6. The chain's CDR3 is CASRGGQGGTGELFF. CDR3 bases: TGTGCCAGCAGGGGGGGACAGGGAGGCACCGGGGAGCTGTTTTTT.

This clonotype was counted at least ten times. The V call is TRBV12-3 or TRBV12-4, the J call TRBJ2-2; D is undetermined. This CDR3 region has 15 residues. The V and J ends lost 3 bases and 5 bases respectively, with 13 bases between them. Here the CDR3 reads CASSFSVGFTGELFF. The CDR3 nucleotides read TGTGCCAGCAGTTTCTCCGTGGGTTTTACCGGGGAGCTGTTTTTT.

The V gene is TRBV5-1, the J gene TRBJ2-6; 8 nucleotides align to TRBD1. This CDR3 comprises 18 residues. CDR1 is SGHRS and CDR2 is YFSETQ in the germline V gene. V lost 4 bases, J lost 2 bases, and 11 bases stayed unmatched. CDR3 residues: CASSPDREPLPGANVLTF. For the CDR3, the DNA is TGCGCCAGCAGCCCGGACAGGGAGCCCCTCCCTGGGGCCAACGTCCTGACTTTC.

The table lists this clonotype with a few counts. V gene TRBV6-2 or TRBV6-3 combines with J gene TRBJ2-6; D is perhaps TRBD1 (6 bases). The germline V gene encodes CDR1 MNHEY and CDR2 SVGEGT. This CDR3 comprises 17 residues. Trimming pared 6 bases from V and 2 bases from J, leaving 17 bases between. The CDR3 DNA follows: TGTGCCAGCAGGAAAGAGAAGGGACAAGCTGGGGCCAACGTCCTGACTTTC. It translates to CASRKEKGQAGANVLTF.

This clonotype came up many times. This chain joins TRBV19 and TRBJ2-3; no clear D gene. The CDR3 totals 13 residues. With 7 bases removed from V and 3 bases from J, the gap between germline ends came to 11 bases. Germline V lookup: CDR1 LNHDA, CDR2 SQIVND (reference sequence). The CDR3 bases are TGTGCCAGTACCCCAGCCGCTACAGATACGCAGTATTTT. It encodes CASTPAATDTQYF. Full variable domain (rest looked up from reference TRBV19 and TRBJ2-3): DGGITQSPKYLFRKEGQNVTLSCEQNLNHDAMYWYRQDPGQGLRLIYYSQIVNDFQKGDIAEGYSVSREKKESFPLTVTSAQKNPTAFYLCASTPAATDTQYFGPGTRLTVL.

This rearrangement joins TRBV20-1 to TRBJ1-4, with no clear D. Germline V gene lookup returns CDR1 DFQATT and CDR2 SNEGSKA (reference sequence). The V and J ends lost 3 bases and 7 bases respectively, with 15 bases between them. The CDR3 length is 14 residues. In nucleotides, the CDR3 is TGCAGTGCTAGTAAAGTCTTACGAGGTGAAAAACTGTTTTTT. Translating it yields CSASKVLRGEKLFF.

This clonotype was observed a handful of times. Lacking the conserved final phenylalanine or tryptophan, this CDR3 likely reflects a read error. The chain links TRBV10-3 to TRBJ2-5; tentatively, D is TRBD2 (7 bases). V shed 7 bases and J shed 5 bases, with 20 bases lying between them. CDR1 is ENHRY and CDR2 is SYGVKD in the germline V gene. This CDR3 has 15 amino acids. The CDR3 spells CAITYNDRRGETQYL. The DNA for the CDR3 is TGTGCCATCACTTACAATGACAGGCGGGGGGAGACCCAGTACCTC.

The rearrangement uses TRBV29-1 and TRBJ2-7, with 12 positions matching TRBD1. Trimming removed 3 bases from V and 7 bases from J; junction bases left unmatched: 7. The CDR3 length is 14 residues. Germline V gives CDR1 SQVTM, CDR2 ANQGSEA. CDR3 nucleotide sequence: TGCAGCGTTGATTCGGGACAGGGGGCAGGGGAGCAGTACTTC. Its translation: CSVDSGQGAGEQYF.

This clonotype has ten or more counts. The chain couples TRBV20-1 to TRBJ2-7; TRBD1 might be the D (5 bases). The CDR3 extends over 17 amino acids. The germline CDR1 and CDR2 sequences are DFQATT and SNEGSKA (reference sequence). V lost 2 bases to trimming and J lost 3 bases, with 23 bases between them. CDR3 in amino acids: CSARMPYTRQRNYEQYF. The CDR3 region has the DNA TGCAGTGCTAGAATGCCTTATACAAGACAGAGAAACTACGAGCAGTACTTC.

Ten or more counts support this clonotype. V usage is TRBV12-3 or TRBV12-4 and J usage is TRBJ2-5; perhaps D is TRBD1 or TRBD2 (5 bases each). The CDR3 is 13 residues long. V was pared by 6 bases and J by 7 bases, with 15 bases between. The CDR3 DNA follows: TGTGCCAGCAGATCCGGGGCCCCCAGGACCCAGTACTTC. Translated: CASRSGAPRTQYF.

This clonotype appeared many times. The rearrangement links TRBV2 to TRBJ2-5; D might be TRBD1 (6 bases). V lost 4 bases and J 1 base, leaving 7 bases between the germline ends. The CDR3 is 13 residues long. Per the germline V gene, CDR1 is SNHLY and CDR2 is FYNNEI. CDR3 nucleotide sequence: TGTGCCAGCAGTGGGGACATCCAAGAGACCCAGTACTTC. Translation: CASSGDIQETQYF. Based on the CDR3 plus reference TRBV2 and TRBJ2-5, the full variable domain is EPEVTQTPSHQVTQMGQEVILRCVPISNHLYFYWYRQILGQKVEFLVSFYNNEISEKSEIFDDQFSVERPDGSNFTLKIRSTKLEDSAMYFCASSGDIQETQYFGPGTRLLVL.

The table lists this clonotype with many counts. The chain joins TRBV15 to TRBJ2-5; D perhaps matches TRBD2 (6 bases). The germline V and J ends were trimmed by 0 bases and 2 bases, with 10 bases remaining between them. Germline V gene lookup returns CDR1 LNHNV and CDR2 YYDKDF (reference sequence). This CDR3 spans 15 amino acids. CDR3 nucleotides: TGTGCCACCAGCAGAGATCGGGAGATTCAAGAGACCCAGTACTTC. It codes for CATSRDREIQETQYF.

This clonotype was seen at least ten times. The rearrangement links TRBV6-1 to TRBJ1-4, with D possibly matching TRBD1 (5 bases). Germline values: CDR1 MNHNS, CDR2 SASEGT. The CDR3 loop spans 15 amino acids. Deletions cut 8 bases from V and 0 bases from J, with 13 bases between. This CDR3 is CASLDTIATNEKLFF. The CDR3 nucleotides are TGTGCCAGCCTGGACACCATTGCAACTAATGAAAAACTGTTTTTT.

This clonotype was detected ten times or more. The gene calls are TRBV5-1 and TRBJ1-4; D call uncertain. The V gene lost 3 bases and the J gene lost 1 base, with 7 bases spanning the gap. The CDR3 spans 14 residues. Germline V gene lookup returns CDR1 SGHRS and CDR2 YFSETQ. CDR3 amino acids: CASSSGGTNEKLFF. The CDR3 DNA is TGCGCCAGCAGCTCCGGAGGAACTAATGAAAAACTGTTTTTT.

This clonotype has a count of ten or more. The chain combines TRBV3-1 with TRBJ1-6; D is possibly TRBD1 (6 bases). Trimming took 0 bases from V and 7 from J, leaving 16 bases between them. CDR3 length: 17 residues. Per germline, CDR1 LGHDT and CDR2 YNNKEL (reference sequence). This chain's CDR3 is CASSQEIGGGWNSPLHF. The CDR3 nucleotides are TGTGCCAGCAGCCAAGAGATAGGCGGGGGCTGGAATTCACCCCTCCACTTT.

This clonotype was recorded many times. The rearrangement joins TRBV30 to TRBJ1-2; the D gene is possibly TRBD1 (5 bases). CDR1 is GTSNPN and CDR2 is SVGIG in the germline V gene (reference sequence). The germline V and J ends were trimmed by 5 bases and 3 bases, with 19 bases remaining between them. There are 15 residues in the CDR3. This CDR3 is CAWDSLDQTHYGYTF. The CDR3 region has the DNA TGTGCCTGGGACAGCCTAGATCAAACACACTATGGCTACACCTTC.

The chain couples TRBV19 to TRBJ1-2, with D tentatively TRBD1 (6 bases). V lost 5 bases to trimming and J lost 4 bases, with 17 bases between them. This CDR3 has 15 amino acids. CDR1 is LNHDA and CDR2 is SQIVND in the germline V gene (reference sequence). CDR3: CASSAAAGGPYGYTF. The CDR3 bases are TGTGCCAGTAGTGCAGCGGCGGGGGGGCCCTATGGCTACACCTTC.

At least ten counts were recorded for this clonotype. The gene calls are TRBV11-2 and TRBJ1-1; D is ambiguous. Trimming left V 0 bases short and J 1 base short, with 9 bases between. CDR1 SGHAT and CDR2 FQNNGV come from the germline V gene. The length of the CDR3 is 15 residues. The CDR3 region has the DNA TGTGCCAGCAGCTTAGAGGTTTATCAGAACACTGAAGCTTTCTTT. It is translated as CASSLEVYQNTEAFF.

This sequence joins TRBV4-1 and TRBJ2-1; TRBD2 aligns across 10 bases. The V gene's germline CDR1 is MGHRA and CDR2 YSYEKL. This CDR3 is built from 16 residues. The ends lost 3 bases at V and 5 bases at J; junction bases unmatched: 7. The DNA for the CDR3 is TGCGCCAGCAGCCATGGACTAGCGGCTTCCAACAATGAGCAGTTCTTC. Encoded protein: CASSHGLAASNNEQFF.

The table lists this clonotype with many counts. The V gene is TRBV6-5, the J gene TRBJ1-1; D gene uncertain. V was shortened by 2 bases and J by 1 base, with 8 bases between the two germline ends. CDR1 MNHEY and CDR2 SVGAGI come from the germline V gene. The CDR3 totals 14 residues. CDR3 amino acids: CASSYRAPNTEAFF. The CDR3 DNA reads as TGTGCCAGCAGTTACAGGGCCCCGAACACTGAAGCTTTCTTT.

This clonotype occurred many times. The rearrangement uses TRBV7-9 and TRBJ1-2; D call uncertain. Between the trimmed V and J ends, which lost 6 bases and 6 bases, there was a span of 17 bases. The CDR3 covers 14 residues. Per the germline V gene, CDR1 is SEHNR and CDR2 is FQNEAQ (reference sequence). The CDR3 sequence is CASRDGLLPHGYTF. CDR3 bases: TGTGCCAGCAGGGACGGGCTCCTGCCCCATGGCTACACCTTC.